This T cell receptor beta chain originates from a study of tumor-infiltrating lymphocytes in oesophageal squamous cell carcinoma. TCRdb used MiXCR to reprocess the PCR reads, holding one entry per CDR3 protein. The sample has 15,000 to 20,000 distinct CDR3 sequences, roughly two fifths seen once; the top ten hold 8% to 11%. Of note for this clonotype: Relative to the germline gene, one junction end is altered; a read error may explain this.

CDR3 length equals 15 residues. CDR1 and CDR2 from the germline V gene are SEHNR and FQNEAQ (reference sequence). The chain uses TRBV7-9 and TRBJ2-1; maybe TRBD1 (6 bases). Sequenced input: normal esophageal tissue next to the tumor. This receptor was identified in a male donor with esophageal squamous cell carcinoma. The CDR3 DNA reads as TGTGCCAGCAGCCCCCCTTCCCAGTCCGGACAGTTTTGGGACTTC. Its translation: CASSPPSQSGQFWDF.